A single sample gave rise to the 5 T cell receptor beta chains below, sequenced in a study of cytomegalovirus exposure and HLA in healthy donors (dated by TCRdb to about 2017). The library was made by the immunoSEQ multiplex PCR assay. TCRdb's version of the immuneACCESS table is confined to in-frame rearrangements and falls short of the full clone set. An unresolved V gene accounts for under half of the shortfall where checked; the remainder is of unknown origin. This sample is represented by some 76,000 clones; over 90% of them were singletons. The top ten clones comprise approximately 0.99% of the sample. The sequenced sample consisted of PBMCs. Receptors originate from a woman between 18 and 30 years old in good health and CMV-seronegative.

About this clone itself: An end of the junction differs from the germline gene, which may be a read error. The chain combines TRBV5-4 with TRBJ2-3; 11 nucleotides agree with TRBD2. CDR3 length equals 13 residues. From germline, CDR1 is SGHNT and CDR2 YYREEE (reference sequence). This CDR3 reads CASSLSGLAGPPF. The CDR3 nucleotides are TGTGCCAGCAGCCTGAGCGGACTAGCGGGTCCCCCTTTT.

This chain connects TRBV7-9 to TRBJ1-4; TRBD1 might be the D (6 bases). Germline CDR1 SEHNR, CDR2 FQNEAQ (reference sequence). CDR3 length: 14 residues. The germline V and J ends were trimmed by 7 bases and 7 bases, with 16 bases remaining between them. The CDR3 loop is CASTKTGGGEKLFF. The CDR3 coding sequence is TGTGCCAGCACCAAAACGGGGGGCGGTGAAAAACTGTTTTTT.

This chain connects TRBV19 to TRBJ1-2; D unresolved. V lost 5 bases and J 6 bases, leaving 19 bases between the germline ends. The germline gives CDR1 LNHDA, CDR2 SQIVND (reference sequence). The CDR3 has 15 residues. The CDR3 spells CASSPSLDTVHGYTF. In nucleotides, the CDR3 is TGTGCCAGTAGTCCTTCCTTAGACACCGTGCATGGCTACACCTTC. Full variable domain (outside the CDR3, taken from reference TRBV19 and TRBJ1-2): DGGITQSPKYLFRKEGQNVTLSCEQNLNHDAMYWYRQDPGQGLRLIYYSQIVNDFQKGDIAEGYSVSREKKESFPLTVTSAQKNPTAFYLCASSPSLDTVHGYTFGSGTRLTVV.

The chain couples TRBV5-1 to TRBJ1-5; D is possibly TRBD1 (6 bases). The V gene lost 4 bases and the J gene lost 4 bases, with 15 bases spanning the gap. The V gene's germline CDR1 is SGHRS and CDR2 YFSETQ. CDR3 length: 15 residues. The CDR3: CASSPDSGWNQPQHF. CDR3 coding DNA: TGCGCCAGCAGCCCGGACAGCGGTTGGAATCAGCCCCAGCATTTT.

The chain employs TRBV27 and TRBJ2-3; D is unresolved. Germline V gene data show CDR1 as MNHEY and CDR2 as SMNVEV (reference sequence). The CDR3 is 15 amino acids. V lost 3 bases, J lost 2 bases, and 12 bases lay in between. The CDR3 DNA reads TGTGCCAGCAGTTTTTTTCCTACCTACACAGATACGCAGTATTTT. Protein product: CASSFFPTYTDTQYF.